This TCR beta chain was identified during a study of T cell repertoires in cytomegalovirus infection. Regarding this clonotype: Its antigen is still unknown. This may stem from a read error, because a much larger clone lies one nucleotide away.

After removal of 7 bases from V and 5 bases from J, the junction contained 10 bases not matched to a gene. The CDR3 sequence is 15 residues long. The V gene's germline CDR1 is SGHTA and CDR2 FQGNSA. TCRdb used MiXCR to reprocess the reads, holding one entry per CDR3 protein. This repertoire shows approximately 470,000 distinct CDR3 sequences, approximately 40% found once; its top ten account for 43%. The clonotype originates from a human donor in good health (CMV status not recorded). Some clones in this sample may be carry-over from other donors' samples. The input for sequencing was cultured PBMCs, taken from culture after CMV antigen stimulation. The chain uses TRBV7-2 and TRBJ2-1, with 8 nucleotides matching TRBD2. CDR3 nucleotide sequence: TGTGCCAGCAACCCCCGACACGGGGGGGACAATGAGCAGTTCTTC. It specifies CASNPRHGGDNEQFF.